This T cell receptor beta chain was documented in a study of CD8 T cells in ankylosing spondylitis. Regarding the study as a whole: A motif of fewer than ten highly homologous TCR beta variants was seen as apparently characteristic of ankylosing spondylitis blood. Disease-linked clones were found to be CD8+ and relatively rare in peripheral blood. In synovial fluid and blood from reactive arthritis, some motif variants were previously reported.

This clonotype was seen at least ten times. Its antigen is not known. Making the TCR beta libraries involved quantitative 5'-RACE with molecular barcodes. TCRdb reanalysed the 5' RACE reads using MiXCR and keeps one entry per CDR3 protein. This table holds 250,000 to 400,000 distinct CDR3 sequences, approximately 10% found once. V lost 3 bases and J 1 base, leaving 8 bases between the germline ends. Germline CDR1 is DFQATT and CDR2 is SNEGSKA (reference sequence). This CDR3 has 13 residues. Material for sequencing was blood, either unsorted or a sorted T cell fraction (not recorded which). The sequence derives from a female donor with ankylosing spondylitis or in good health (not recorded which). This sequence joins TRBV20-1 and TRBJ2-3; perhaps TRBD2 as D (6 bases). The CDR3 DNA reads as TGCAGTGCTAGCGGGGGTCGCACAGATACGCAGTATTTT. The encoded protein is CSASGGRTDTQYF.